This record covers a single T cell receptor (beta chain). The record originates from a study of T cell changes during pregnancy in multiple sclerosis. V lost 1 base, J lost 7 bases, and 13 bases lay in between. This CDR3 has 15 residues. Germline V gene sequence: CDR1 SGHAT, CDR2 FQNNGV. Sequencing was performed with immunoSEQ multiplex PCR; in TCRdb, only in-frame clones are kept and a portion is missing. The data hold roughly 35,000 clones, with approximately 88% observed a single time. The receptor was isolated from a female donor with multiple sclerosis, enrolled in a pregnancy study. The chain recombines TRBV11-2 with TRBJ2-2; D perhaps matches TRBD2 (6 bases). The source material was CD4+ T cells from peripheral blood mononuclear cells, sampled before pregnancy. DNA of the CDR3: TGTGCCAGCAGCTTAGCGGGAGTGCGGGGCGGGGAGCTGTTTTTT. Translated, it gives CASSLAGVRGGELFF. The variable domain in full, completed from reference TRBV11-2 and TRBJ2-2, reads EAGVAQSPRYKIIEKRQSVAFWCNPISGHATLYWYQQILGQGPKLLIQFQNNGVVDDSQLPKDRFSAERLKGVDSTLKIQPAKLEDSAVYLCASSLAGVRGGELFFGEGSRLTVL.